This is a list of T cell receptor beta chains from one sample in a study of blood T cell repertoires in COVID-19. The method was immunoSEQ multiplex PCR; TCRdb's version includes in-frame clones alone and lacks a portion of them. The sample holds a few hundred thousand clones; under 85% are singletons and the top ten take about 5.4%. Sequencing was performed on PBMCs or T cells enriched from blood (not recorded which). All receptors come from a woman in her 50s who had recovered from COVID-19. The CDR3 runs from the conserved cysteine through the conserved F or W. The D gene is left open where the match is weak. Rows give clone size only sometimes, using once, few, many, or a class for an expanded clone.

d_call clone_size j_call v_call cdr3_nt cdr3_aa
. . TRBJ2-3 TRBV4-1 TGCGCCAGCAGCTCCCTTGTCGGGAATTACCAACCCACAGATACGCAGTATTTT CASSSLVGNYQPTDTQYF
. . TRBJ2-7 TRBV19 TGTGCCAGTAGCCTTTCCGGGTCCACCTACGAGCAGTACTTC CASSLSGSTYEQYF
. . TRBJ1-5 TRBV18 TGTGCCAGCCCGAAGATCGGGGTTCAGCCCCAGCATTTT CASPKIGVQPQHF
TRBD1 . TRBJ1-1 TRBV6-5 TGTGCCAGCAGTCCGCACCTGACAGGGAACGGAGCTTTCTTT CASSPHLTGNGAFF
TRBD1 . TRBJ1-2 TRBV30 TGTGCCTGGAGGCACAGTATGATTTCAGGGGGTGGCTACACCTTC CAWRHSMISGGGYTF
. . TRBJ1-3 TRBV6-1 TGTGCCAGCAGTGAAACGGACAGTGGAAACACCATATATTTT CASSETDSGNTIYF
. . TRBJ1-2 TRBV7-9 TGTGCCAGCAGCTTAGTGGGCAGGGATGGCTACACCTTC CASSLVGRDGYTF
. . TRBJ1-1 TRBV7-3 TGTGCCAGCAGCGAACTGATAAACACTGAAGCTTTCTTT CASSELINTEAFF
. . TRBJ2-2 TRBV5-6 TGTGCCAGCAGAGAGTGGGGGGACACCGGGGAGCTGTTTTTT CASREWGDTGELFF
. few TRBJ2-7 TRBV7-9 TGTGCCAGCACCCTGGCAGGGTGGGACGAGCAGTACTTC CASTLAGWDEQYF
TRBD2 . TRBJ2-5 TRBV5-1 TGCGCCAGCAGCCCAACCTCTAGCGGGGGGGCCGTTATCCTGGAGACCCAGTACTTC CASSPTSSGGAVILETQYF
. . TRBJ2-7 TRBV21-1 TGTGCCAGCAGCAAGAATTTAAGGGCGGACAGCCTTCCTTACGAGCAGTACTTC CASSKNLRADSLPYEQYF
TRBD1 . TRBJ1-4 TRBV6-6 TGTGCCAGCAGTTACTACCTTGGGACAGGGGGTGAAAAACTGTTTTTT CASSYYLGTGGEKLFF
TRBD1 . TRBJ1-2 TRBV6-5 TGTGCCAGCCCCTTTCCGGGACAGAACTATGGCTACACCTTC CASPFPGQNYGYTF
TRBD1 . TRBJ1-2 TRBV19 TGTGCCAGTAGAATCTGGACCGGGACAGACAACTATGGCTACACCTTC CASRIWTGTDNYGYTF
TRBD1 . TRBJ1-2 TRBV4-3 TGCGCCAGCAGCCAGGGGAAGACAGGGTACTATGGCTACACCTTC CASSQGKTGYYGYTF
. . TRBJ2-5 TRBV5-1 TGCGCCAGCAGCTTAGAGAAGTCTTTTGGAGAGACCCAGTACTTC CASSLEKSFGETQYF
. . TRBJ1-5 TRBV5-6 TGTGCCAGCAGTTCCTCAGGGTCGTTTCAGCCCCAGCATTTT CASSSSGSFQPQHF
. . TRBJ1-4 TRBV30 TGTGCCTGGAGCCTAGATGAAAAACTGTTTTTT CAWSLDEKLFF
. once TRBJ1-5 TRBV7-9 TGTGCCAGCAGCGACGGGGGAGAGGCAGGTCAGCCCCAGCATTTT CASSDGGEAGQPQHF
TRBD1 . TRBJ1-2 TRBV19 TGTGCCAGTAGTATACGTGGACAGGAGACTAACTATGGCTACACCTTC CASSIRGQETNYGYTF
TRBD1 . TRBJ2-1 TRBV5-4 TGTGCCAGCAGCTGGGACAGGGTAACTCAGTTCTTC CASSWDRVTQFF
. few TRBJ2-7 TRBV27 TGTGCCAGCAGGATGACAGGCAACTCCTACGAGCAGTACTTC CASRMTGNSYEQYF
TRBD1 few TRBJ1-6 TRBV19 TGTGCCAGTAACATACAGGGGGCAAAGCGTAATTCACCCCTCCACTTT CASNIQGAKRNSPLHF
TRBD1 . TRBJ1-1 TRBV11-1 TGTGCCAGCAGCTTGGGACAGCAAACCGCCTTGGCTTTCTTT CASSLGQQTALAFF
. . TRBJ1-1 TRBV4-1 TGCGCCAGCAGCAAACCAGGGGTCACTGAAGCTTTCTTT CASSKPGVTEAFF
. . TRBJ2-3 TRBV12-3/TRBV12-4 TGTGCCAGCAGCTTGTTAGATACGCAGTATTTT CASSLLDTQYF
TRBD1 . TRBJ1-4 TRBV7-2 TGTGCCAGCAGTTCCAGGGGGATAGAAAAACTGTTTTTT CASSSRGIEKLFF
. . TRBJ2-7 TRBV11-2 TGTGCCAGCAGCTTAGCTAACGAGCAGTACTTC CASSLANEQYF
TRBD2 . TRBJ2-1 TRBV29-1 TGCAGCGGGGGGGGCAGCCTAGCGGGAGGGCCAAATGAGCAGTTCTTC CSGGGSLAGGPNEQFF
. . TRBJ1-2 TRBV7-2 TGTGCCAGCAGCTTAAGCAGGGGAGGCTACACCTTC CASSLSRGGYTF
TRBD2 . TRBJ2-5 TRBV27 TGTGCCAGCAGTTTAAATTCGGGCCAGCGGGGCGAGACCCAGTACTTC CASSLNSGQRGETQYF